This TCR beta chain derives from a study of blood T cell repertoires in COVID-19. Study-wide background: The United States, Italy and Spain supplied acute and convalescent COVID-19 samples. PBMCs, B-cell-depleted T cells, or T cells provided the cDNA or gDNA that made up the material.

Original methodology: Amplification from reference gene primers served as the basis for estimated nucleated cell counts. Some clones are missing from TCRdb's copy, which holds only in-frame ones; the method was immunoSEQ multiplex PCR. V, J and clone size reflect that table, while D and trimming were determined from the DNA. Here the sample spans roughly 70,000 clones, 80% to 90% being singletons. This clone appeared once. Input material: peripheral blood. The TCR sequence derives from a man over 45 with active COVID-19.

The CDR3 coding sequence is TGTGCCAGCAGCCAAAGCAGGACAGATTTTTTTCGCTACACCTTC. It encodes CASSQSRTDFFRYTF. The gene calls are TRBV21-1 and TRBJ1-2; TRBD1 was called by the table and not checked on the DNA. TRBV21-1 corresponds to a pseudogene. The CDR3 consists of 15 residues.